These 5 T cell receptor beta chains came from one sample sequenced in a study of cytomegalovirus exposure and HLA in healthy donors. Vbeta (60) and Jbeta (13) primers were used in the PCR. Libraries were prepared by immunoSEQ multiplex PCR; TCRdb keeps only in-frame clonotypes and omits some of them. The sample shows some 200,000 clones, and 0.74% sits with its ten largest clones. Material: PBMCs. The receptors derive from a boy aged 5-17 years in good health and CMV-seronegative.

The genes are TRBV6-6 and TRBJ2-7; a possible D gene is TRBD2 (6 bases). CDR3 length: 16 amino acids. Trimming stripped 5 bases from V and 1 base from J, with 18 bases between. Germline CDR1 is MNHNY and CDR2 is SVGAGI (reference sequence). The CDR3 bases are TGTGCCAGCAGTCCATCGACCGGGACTGGATCCTACGAGCAGTACTTC. Translated, it gives CASSPSTGTGSYEQYF.

The gene calls are TRBV7-9 and TRBJ2-1; D possibly corresponds to TRBD2 (7 bases). This CDR3 is 18 amino acids long. From germline, CDR1 is SEHNR and CDR2 FQNEAQ (reference sequence). V was cut by 5 bases and J by 1 base, with 21 bases left in between. CDR3 sequence reads: CASSPLVGGGASYNEQFF. In DNA form, the CDR3 reads TGTGCCAGCAGCCCCTTGGTCGGAGGGGGGGCTTCCTACAATGAGCAGTTCTTC. Full variable domain (remainder filled in from reference TRBV7-9 and TRBJ2-1): DTGVSQNPRHKITKRGQNVTFRCDPISEHNRLYWYRQTLGQGPEFLTYFQNEAQLEKSRLLSDRFSAERPKGSFSTLEIQRTEQGDSAMYLCASSPLVGGGASYNEQFFGPGTRLTVL.

V is TRBV4-2 and J is TRBJ1-1, with D uncertain. Germline V gene data show CDR1 as LGHNA and CDR2 as YNFKEQ. Trimming took off 4 bases at V and 0 bases at J, with 9 bases between the two ends. The CDR3 is made up of 14 amino acids. CDR3 sequence reads: CASSPLGMNTEAFF. In DNA, the CDR3 is TGTGCCAGCAGCCCACTAGGGATGAACACTGAAGCTTTCTTT.

This sequence joins TRBV7-2 and TRBJ2-1; 15 bases map to TRBD2. Germline CDR1 SGHTA, CDR2 FQGNSA. This CDR3 is 16 amino acids long. V was pared by 5 bases and J by 10 bases, with 9 bases of the junction left unmatched. Here the CDR3 DNA reads TGTGCCAGCAGCATGCCGGGACTAGCGGGGGGCCCCGAGCAGTTCTTC. Encoded protein: CASSMPGLAGGPEQFF.

The genes are TRBV4-1 and TRBJ2-7; 15 bases map to TRBD2. The germline V gene has CDR1 MGHRA and CDR2 YSYEKL. J lost 9 bases, V lost 0 bases, and 9 bases had no gene match. The CDR3 contains 17 residues. CDR3 residues: CASSQEGRTSGGAGQYF. For the CDR3, the DNA is TGCGCCAGCAGCCAAGAGGGGAGGACTAGCGGGGGGGCAGGGCAGTACTTC.